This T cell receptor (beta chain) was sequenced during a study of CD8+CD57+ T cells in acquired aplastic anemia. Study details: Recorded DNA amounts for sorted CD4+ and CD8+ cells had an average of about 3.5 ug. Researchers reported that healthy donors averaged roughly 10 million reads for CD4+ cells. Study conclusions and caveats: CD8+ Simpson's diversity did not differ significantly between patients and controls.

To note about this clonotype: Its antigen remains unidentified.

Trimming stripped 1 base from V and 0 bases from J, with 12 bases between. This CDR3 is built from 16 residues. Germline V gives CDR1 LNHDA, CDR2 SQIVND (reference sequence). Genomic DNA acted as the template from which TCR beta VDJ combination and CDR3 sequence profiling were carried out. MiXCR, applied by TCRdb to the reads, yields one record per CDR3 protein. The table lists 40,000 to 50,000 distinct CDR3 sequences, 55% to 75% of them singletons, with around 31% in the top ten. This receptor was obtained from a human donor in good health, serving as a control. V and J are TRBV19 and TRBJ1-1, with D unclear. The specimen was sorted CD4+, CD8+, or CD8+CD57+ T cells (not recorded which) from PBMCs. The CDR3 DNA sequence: TGTGCCAGTAGTATAGGAAGAGGCACCTTGAACACTGAAGCTTTCTTT. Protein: CASSIGRGTLNTEAFF.